Listed below are T cell receptor beta chains from one sample, sequenced in a study of response to subunit inactivated influenza vaccine. A single record per CDR3 protein comes from TCRdb applying MiXCR to the RT-PCR reads. The data hold about 520,000 distinct CDR3 sequences, with around 9.9% observed a single time. Sample: PBMCs from blood, taken 40 to 50 days after vaccination. These receptors all stem from a man aged 50-60 years who received an inactivated influenza vaccine. Each CDR3 is given with its conserved first and last residue. D genes are given only for firm matches. For some rows the clone size is stated as once, few or many, or as a class when expanded; others skip it.

cdr3_length	v_call	d_call	clone_size	j_call	cdr3_nt	cdr3_aa
19	TRBV4-1	-	-	TRBJ2-6	TGCGCCAGCAGCCACAGGGCGTGGCAGGGAATCTTCGGGGCCAACGTCCTGACTTTC	CASSHRAWQGIFGANVLTF
15	TRBV20-1	TRBD1	many	TRBJ1-5	TGCAGTGCTACTAGACCGGGACAGGGAAGCCAGCCCCAGCATTTT	CSATRPGQGSQPQHF
14	TRBV6-2/TRBV6-3	TRBD1	few	TRBJ2-2	TGTGCCAGCAGCTCGGACAGGGGATGGGGGGAGCTGTTTTTT	CASSSDRGWGELFF
14	TRBV20-1	-	few	TRBJ1-6	TGCAGTGCGCGGACTTCTACCGAGGGTTCACCCCTCCACTTT	CSARTSTEGSPLHF
12	TRBV6-2/TRBV6-3	-	many	TRBJ1-1	TGTGCCAGCAGTTACTCGACCGGTTATGATCTCTTT	CASSYSTGYDLF
13	TRBV4-1	-	-	TRBJ2-5	TGCGCCAGCAGTCCTCCGGGCGTCCGGGGCCAGTACTTC	CASSPPGVRGQYF
14	TRBV28	TRBD1	few	TRBJ1-2	TGTGCCAGCAGTTCCGGACAGGGAGCCTATGGCTACACCTTC	CASSSGQGAYGYTF
14	TRBV7-6	-	few	TRBJ2-7	TGTGCCAGCAGCGCCACGACTAGAGGCTACGAGCAGTACTTC	CASSATTRGYEQYF
16	TRBV20-1	-	-	TRBJ1-1	TGCAGTGCTAGAGAAAGTGTCGGCCGCCAGCGTACTGAAGCTTTCTTT	CSARESVGRQRTEAFF
15	TRBV12-3/TRBV12-4	TRBD2	-	TRBJ2-1	TGTGCCAGCACCCTAGGTCCTAGCGGCTACAATGAGCAGTTCTTC	CASTLGPSGYNEQFF
14	TRBV20-1	-	many	TRBJ2-7	TGCAGTGCTGGTCCCGGGACTGCTTCCTACGAGCAGTACTTC	CSAGPGTASYEQYF
17	TRBV7-2	TRBD1	many	TRBJ2-7	TGTGCCAGCAGCCGGGACAGGGGGTCCTCCTCATCCTACGAGCAGTACTTC	CASSRDRGSSSSYEQYF
16	TRBV24-1	TRBD2	few	TRBJ2-3	TGTGCCACCAGTGTGTACGCTAGCGGGAGCACAGATACGCAGTATTTT	CATSVYASGSTDTQYF
15	TRBV7-9	-	few	TRBJ1-1	TGTGCCAGCAGCTTAGACGTATCGAGGGCAACTGAAGCTTTCTTT	CASSLDVSRATEAFF
13	TRBV7-9	-	few	TRBJ2-7	TGTGCCAGCAGCTTTGGCGGAGGCCACGAGCAGTACTTC	CASSFGGGHEQYF
14	TRBV13	-	-	TRBJ2-7	TGTGCCAGCAGCCCCCGGGACAAGGGCTACGAGCAGTACTTC	CASSPRDKGYEQYF
16	TRBV20-1	TRBD1	-	TRBJ1-5	TGCAGTGCTAGACGGACAGGACTTGTTTCCAATCAGCCCCAGCATTTT	CSARRTGLVSNQPQHF
12	TRBV20-1	-	once	TRBJ2-7	TGCAGTGCTAGATTGCGGGACTACGAGCAGTACTTC	CSARLRDYEQYF
15	TRBV20-1	-	-	TRBJ1-4	TGCAGTGCTAGAGAGGGAGGGGCGGCCACGGAAAAACTGTTTTTT	CSAREGGAATEKLFF
12	TRBV5-1	TRBD1	many	TRBJ2-7	TGCGCCAGCAGCTTAACAGGGGTCAAGCAGTACTTC	CASSLTGVKQYF
16	TRBV9	TRBD1	few	TRBJ2-1	TGTGCCAGCAGCGTAGTTCAGGGGGCTAGATACAATGAGCAGTTCTTC	CASSVVQGARYNEQFF
15	TRBV20-1	-	many	TRBJ2-5	TGCAGTGCTAGACGCGGGGACCCTCTGCAAGAGACCCAGTACTTC	CSARRGDPLQETQYF